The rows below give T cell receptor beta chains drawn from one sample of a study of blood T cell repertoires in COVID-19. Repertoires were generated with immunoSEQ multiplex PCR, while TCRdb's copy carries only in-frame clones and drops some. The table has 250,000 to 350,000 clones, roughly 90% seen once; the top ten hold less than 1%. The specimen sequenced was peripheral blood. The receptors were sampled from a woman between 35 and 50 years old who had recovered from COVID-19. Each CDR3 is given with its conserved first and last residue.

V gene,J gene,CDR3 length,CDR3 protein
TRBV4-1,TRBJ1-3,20,CASSQGFFRVGGSPGNTIYF
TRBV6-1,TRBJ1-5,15,CASSEGQGMAQPQHF
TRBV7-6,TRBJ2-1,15,CASSLETSGTHEQFF
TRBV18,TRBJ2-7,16,CASSPRPTGGASEQYF
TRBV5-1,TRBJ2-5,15,CASSLGTSETETQYF
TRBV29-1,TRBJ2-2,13,CSVEISGRRELFF
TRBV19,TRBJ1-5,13,CASSPGQYQPQHF
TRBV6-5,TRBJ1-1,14,CASSYREGGFQAFF
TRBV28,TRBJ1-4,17,CASVSAAEDPTNEKLFF
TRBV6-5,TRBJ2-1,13,CASSYSRTGLEFF
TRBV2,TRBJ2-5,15,CASSEGGLAKETQYF
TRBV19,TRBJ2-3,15,CASSALAGGTDTQYF
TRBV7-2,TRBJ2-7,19,CASSTVGQGGGLEWYEQYF
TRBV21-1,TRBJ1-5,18,CASTPYRQVLSVIQPQHF
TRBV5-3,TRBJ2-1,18,CARSFVLAGALPHNEQFF
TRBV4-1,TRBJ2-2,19,CASSPLFDRGLANTGELFF
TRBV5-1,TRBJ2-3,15,CASSFSGSSTDTQYF
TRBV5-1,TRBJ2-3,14,CASDPGQRTDTQYF
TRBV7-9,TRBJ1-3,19,CASSLTGDRDSSSGNTIYF
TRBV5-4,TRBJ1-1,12,CASSLDQTEAFF
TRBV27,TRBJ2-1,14,CASIGLAERNEQFF
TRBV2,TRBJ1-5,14,CASSSQGKGQPQHF
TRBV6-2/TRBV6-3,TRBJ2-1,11,CASSLTEEQFF
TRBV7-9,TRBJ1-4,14,CASSDRGPYEKLFF
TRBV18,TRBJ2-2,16,CASSRTSGGDTGELFF
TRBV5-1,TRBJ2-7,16,CASSLAGTLLMYEQYF
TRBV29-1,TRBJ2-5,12,CSVGRGVETQYF
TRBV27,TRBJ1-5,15,CASSLSSRANQPQHF
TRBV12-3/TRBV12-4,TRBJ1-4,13,CASGLAVNEKLFF
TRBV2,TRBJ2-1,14,CASSPGLAGGEQFF
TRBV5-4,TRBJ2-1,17,CASSLAIGQGLVSEQFF
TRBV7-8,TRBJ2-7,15,CASSLVGGLGSEQYF
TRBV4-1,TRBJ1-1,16,CASSQDSWATYTEAFF
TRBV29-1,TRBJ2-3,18,CSVEDLSTSGGSTDTQYF
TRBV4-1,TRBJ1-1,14,CASSQVRGNTEAFF
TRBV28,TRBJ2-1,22,CASSPASTSGIPWGYTDNEQFF
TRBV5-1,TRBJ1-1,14,CASSPGQGFDEAFF
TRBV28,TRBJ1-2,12,CASSLGPYGYTF
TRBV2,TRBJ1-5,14,CASSGQAGNQPQHF
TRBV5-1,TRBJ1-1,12,CASSLDRIEAFF
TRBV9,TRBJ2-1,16,CASSVFGTGAYNEQFF
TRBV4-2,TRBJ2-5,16,CASSQDRLAVPETQYF
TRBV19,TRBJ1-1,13,CASSIMKESEAFF
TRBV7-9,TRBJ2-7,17,CASSLGSGTSGSYEQYF
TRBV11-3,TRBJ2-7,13,CASSLDRSSEQYF
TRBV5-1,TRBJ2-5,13,CASSLATQETQYF
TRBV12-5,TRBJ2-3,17,CASGLGNIQGSTDTQYF
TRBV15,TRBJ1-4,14,CATSRDLGFEKLFF
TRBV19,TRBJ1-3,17,CASSPRGQGPSGNTIYF
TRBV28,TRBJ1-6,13,CASSSPTDSPLHF
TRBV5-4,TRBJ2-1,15,CASSRTSGPENEQFF
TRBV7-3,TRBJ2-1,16,CASSLNGGRAENEQFF
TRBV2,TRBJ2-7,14,CASGRSGSSYEQYF
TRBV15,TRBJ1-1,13,CATSRPAGTEAFF